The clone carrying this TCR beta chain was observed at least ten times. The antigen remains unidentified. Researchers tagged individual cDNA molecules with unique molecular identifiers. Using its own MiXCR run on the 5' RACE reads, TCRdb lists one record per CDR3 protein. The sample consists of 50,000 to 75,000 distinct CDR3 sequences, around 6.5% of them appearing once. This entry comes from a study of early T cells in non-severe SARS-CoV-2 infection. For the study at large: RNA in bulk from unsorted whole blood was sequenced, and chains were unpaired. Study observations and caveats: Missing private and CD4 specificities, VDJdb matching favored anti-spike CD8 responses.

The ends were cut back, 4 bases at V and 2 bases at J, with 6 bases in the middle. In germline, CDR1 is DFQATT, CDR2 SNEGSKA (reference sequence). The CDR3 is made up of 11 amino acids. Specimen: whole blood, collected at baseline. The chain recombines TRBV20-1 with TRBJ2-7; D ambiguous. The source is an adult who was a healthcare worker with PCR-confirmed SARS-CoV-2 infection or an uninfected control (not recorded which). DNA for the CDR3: TGCAGTGCTACTGGCCCCTACGAGCAGTACTTC. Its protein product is CSATGPYEQYF.